This TCR beta chain was sequenced for a study of blood T cell repertoires in COVID-19. Study summary: Researchers got acute and convalescent COVID-19 samples from the United States, Italy and Spain. T cells, B-cell-depleted T cells, or PBMCs provided the cDNA or gDNA that served as material.

This clone was seen only once. Authors' data handling: Reference gene primer amplification in the assay estimated nucleated cell counts. TCRdb's table, derived via immunoSEQ multiplex PCR, lists solely in-frame clones and lacks some. V and J calls and clone size come straight from that table; D and trimming were deduced from the DNA. The data contain roughly 140,000 clones, over 70% of them seen just once; the ten biggest clones take up 1.5% to 2.5%. The CDR3 extends over 12 amino acids. Trimming cost V 5 bases and J 3 bases; bases outside gene matches: 1. Germline loops: CDR1 SQVTM, CDR2 ANQGSEA. Specimen: peripheral blood. The TCR comes from a woman aged 55-75 years with acute or convalescent COVID-19. The chain is built from TRBV29-1 and TRBJ2-7; 10 nucleotides line up with TRBD1. The CDR3 DNA follows: TGCAGCGTTCGGACAGGGGGCTACGAGCAGTACTTC. Residues: CSVRTGGYEQYF.